These T cell receptor beta chains were read from a single sample in a study of T cells in Graves' hyperthyroidism and ophthalmopathy. TCRdb passed the multiplex PCR reads through MiXCR, listing each CDR3 protein once. The table shows approximately 700,000 distinct CDR3 sequences, with 45% occurring only once. The sequenced sample was peripheral blood or thyroid tissue (not recorded which). These receptors originate from an adult man with Graves' disease, either hyperthyroidism or ophthalmopathy (not recorded which). Each CDR3 is given with its conserved first and last residue. The order of the fields is D gene, V gene, clone size, J gene, CDR3 DNA, CDR3 protein. The D gene is left open where the match is weak. The size entry is marked missing in some rows and otherwise reads once, few, many or a size class.

d_gene: TRBD1
v_gene: TRBV10-3
abundance: many
j_gene: TRBJ1-5
CDR3nt: TGTGCCATCAGTGGGGACAGGTATCAGCCCCAGCATTTT
CDR3aa: CAISGDRYQPQHF

d_gene: -
v_gene: TRBV25-1
abundance: -
j_gene: TRBJ1-1
CDR3nt: TGTGCCAGCAGTGCGCGGGGACCTCTGAACACTGAAGCTTTCTTT
CDR3aa: CASSARGPLNTEAFF

d_gene: -
v_gene: TRBV9
abundance: -
j_gene: TRBJ1-5
CDR3nt: TGTGCCAGCAGCGTAGCGGGACCGGGCAATCAGCCCCAGCATTTT
CDR3aa: CASSVAGPGNQPQHF

d_gene: TRBD1
v_gene: TRBV7-9
abundance: -
j_gene: TRBJ1-2
CDR3nt: TGTGCCAGCGGTGACCCTGGGACAGGGGGATTCTATGGCTACACCTTC
CDR3aa: CASGDPGTGGFYGYTF

d_gene: -
v_gene: TRBV29-1
abundance: -
j_gene: TRBJ1-2
CDR3nt: TGCAGCGTTGTTGGTGCAACGCCCAACTATGGCTACACCTTC
CDR3aa: CSVVGATPNYGYTF

d_gene: -
v_gene: TRBV7-6
abundance: many
j_gene: TRBJ2-7
CDR3nt: TGTGCCAGCAGCTTAGCCGCCTCGAGCTTGAGCTCCTACGAGCAGTACTTC
CDR3aa: CASSLAASSLSSYEQYF

d_gene: -
v_gene: TRBV25-1
abundance: many
j_gene: TRBJ1-3
CDR3nt: TGTGCCAGCAGTGATCCGTCCAACTCTGGAAACACCATATATTTT
CDR3aa: CASSDPSNSGNTIYF

d_gene: TRBD1
v_gene: TRBV7-9
abundance: -
j_gene: TRBJ2-5
CDR3nt: TGTGCCAGCAGCGGCAGTGACAGGGTTGTGACTAAAGAGACCCAGTACTTC
CDR3aa: CASSGSDRVVTKETQYF

d_gene: TRBD1
v_gene: TRBV24-1
abundance: many
j_gene: TRBJ1-1
CDR3nt: TGTGCCACCAGTGTCACGAACAGGGGGATTAACACTGAAGCTTTCTTT
CDR3aa: CATSVTNRGINTEAFF

d_gene: TRBD1
v_gene: TRBV25-1
abundance: -
j_gene: TRBJ1-1
CDR3nt: TGTGCCAGCAGTGAATATAATACAGGGGCTAGGAACACTGAAGCTTTCTTT
CDR3aa: CASSEYNTGARNTEAFF

d_gene: -
v_gene: TRBV2
abundance: many
j_gene: TRBJ1-4
CDR3nt: TGTGCCAGCAGTGAAGCGGAGGCCGGAGGTCAAAAACTGTTTTTT
CDR3aa: CASSEAEAGGQKLFF

d_gene: -
v_gene: TRBV9
abundance: few
j_gene: TRBJ1-1
CDR3nt: TGTGCCAGCAGCTCCTCACCGTGGCGGGACACAAGATCGAACACTGAAGCTTTCTTT
CDR3aa: CASSSSPWRDTRSNTEAFF

d_gene: TRBD2
v_gene: TRBV20-1
abundance: few
j_gene: TRBJ2-7
CDR3nt: TGCAGTGCAACGGGACTAGCGGGGGGCCTGACCTACGAGCAGTACTTC
CDR3aa: CSATGLAGGLTYEQYF

d_gene: TRBD1
v_gene: TRBV2
abundance: -
j_gene: TRBJ1-5
CDR3nt: TGTGCCAGCAGAGGGACAGGGAAAGGTCAGCCCCAGCATTTT
CDR3aa: CASRGTGKGQPQHF

d_gene: -
v_gene: TRBV7-9
abundance: many
j_gene: TRBJ2-7
CDR3nt: TGTGCCAGCAGCGCCACAGGGAAGGGGGCCTACGAGCAGTACTTC
CDR3aa: CASSATGKGAYEQYF